Presented here are 14 T cell receptor beta chains from one specimen sequenced in a study of sequential checkpoint blockade in melanoma. Sequencing was performed with immunoSEQ multiplex PCR; in TCRdb, only in-frame clones are kept and a portion is missing. This sample has tens of thousands of clones, with around 85% found just once. Sample treatment: randomized to nivolumab then ipilimumab (arm A) or the reverse (arm B). Sample: CD8+ T cells sorted from blood (inferred from file names), taken from a patient given nivolumab and ipilimumab in sequence. The receptors come from a human donor with melanoma.

The rearrangement uses TRBV9 and TRBJ1-2, with 7 bases that match TRBD1. CDR3 length equals 16 residues. Germline CDR1 is SGDLS and CDR2 is YYNGEE. J gave up 0 bases and V 1 base, and 6 bases lay outside the gene matches. The CDR3 region is CASSVNSGGTNYGYTF. The CDR3 nucleotides read TGTGCCAGCAGCGTAAATTCAGGGGGAACTAACTATGGCTACACCTTC.

This clone came up a few times. The chain carries TRBV28 and TRBJ1-2, with 9 bases that match TRBD1. Trimming cost V 4 bases and J 3 bases; bases outside gene matches: 0. This CDR3 region has 13 residues. Germline CDR1 MDHEN, CDR2 SYDVKM. This CDR3 reads CASSWDRDYGYTF. CDR3 coding DNA: TGTGCCAGCAGTTGGGACAGGGACTATGGCTACACCTTC.

Relative to its sample, this clone is medium-sized (0.01 to 0.1%). This sequence joins TRBV28 and TRBJ1-1; 10 bases are shared with TRBD1. V shed 5 bases and J 4 bases; nucleotides not matched to a gene: 13. CDR1 MDHEN and CDR2 SYDVKM come from the germline V gene. This CDR3 is built from 17 residues. The CDR3 sequence: CASSRQGARVLGTEAFF. CDR3 DNA sequence: TGTGCCAGCAGTAGACAGGGGGCGCGAGTGTTAGGCACTGAAGCTTTCTTT. Full variable domain (outside the CDR3, taken from reference TRBV28 and TRBJ1-1): DVKVTQSSRYLVKRTGEKVFLECVQDMDHENMFWYRQDPGLGLRLIYFSYDVKMKEKGDIPEGYSVSREKKERFSLILESASTNQTSMYLCASSRQGARVLGTEAFFGQGTRLTVV.

This clone was recorded only once. This rearrangement joins TRBV5-6 to TRBJ2-7, with D perhaps TRBD1 (6 bases). The V and J ends lost 4 bases and 3 bases respectively, with 14 bases between them. Germline lookup yields CDR1 SGHDT and CDR2 YYEEEE. The CDR3 spans 14 residues. CDR3 DNA: TGTGCCAGCAGCGAGGGGGTACCCCTCTACGAGCAGTACTTC. Protein: CASSEGVPLYEQYF.

The chain recombines TRBV27 with TRBJ2-7; no firm D call. The V gene lost 0 bases and the J gene lost 2 bases, with 5 bases spanning the gap. Germline CDR1 and CDR2: MNHEY and SMNVEV (reference sequence). The CDR3 length is 13 residues. The CDR3 region has the DNA TGTGCCAGCAGTTTATCGGGCCCCTACGAGCAGTACTTC. This translates into CASSLSGPYEQYF.

The chain recombines TRBV11-2 with TRBJ1-6; 9 bases fit TRBD1. This CDR3 has 13 residues. The ends lost 8 bases at V and 6 bases at J; junction bases unmatched: 2. In germline, CDR1 is SGHAT, CDR2 FQNNGV. In DNA, the CDR3 is TGTGCCAGCGGGGACAGGGCTAATTCACCCCTCCACTTT. It translates to CASGDRANSPLHF.

This clone was observed a single time. The chain has TRBV11-2 and TRBJ2-7; 7 nucleotides agree with TRBD2. Germline V gene lookup returns CDR1 SGHAT and CDR2 FQNNGV. Unmatched junction bases numbered 7, after V lost 2 bases and J lost 3 bases. This CDR3 spans 15 amino acids. The CDR3 loop reads CASSLPPGGSYEQYF. The CDR3 region has the DNA TGTGCCAGCAGCTTACCACCGGGCGGGAGCTACGAGCAGTACTTC.

This clone was counted between two and nine times. This chain connects TRBV5-1 to TRBJ2-7, with D uncertain. CDR1 is SGHRS, CDR2 YFSETQ, per germline. The CDR3 loop spans 13 amino acids. V lost 0 bases and J lost 5, with 9 bases in between. The DNA of the CDR3 is TGCGCCAGCAGCTTGGCCACCCGGGACGAGCAGTACTTC. It is translated as CASSLATRDEQYF.

This chain links TRBV25-1 with TRBJ1-1; the D is unclear. V was cut by 3 bases and J by 5 bases, with 16 bases left in between. This CDR3 has 15 residues. Germline lookup yields CDR1 MGHDK and CDR2 SYGVNS. CDR3 in DNA: TGTGCCAGCAGTGAGAATTGGCGGGATTGGACTGAAGCTTTCTTT. Translated, it gives CASSENWRDWTEAFF.

This clone appeared a single time. The V and J genes are TRBV7-2 and TRBJ2-3; 11 nucleotides agree with TRBD2. The CDR3 loop spans 16 amino acids. V was pared by 4 bases and J by 5 bases, with 8 bases of the junction left unmatched. Per germline, CDR1 SGHTA and CDR2 FQGNSA. Written as DNA, the CDR3 is TGTGCCAGCAGCTCCTTAGCGGGAGGGTTTGTAGATACGCAGTATTTT. It specifies CASSSLAGGFVDTQYF.

The CDR3 sequence is CASSRNTGTDFYEQYF. CDR3 in DNA: TGTGCCAGCTCACGAAATACCGGGACAGACTTTTACGAGCAGTACTTC. This rearrangement joins TRBV18 to TRBJ2-7; 7 bases match TRBD1. The CDR3 loop spans 16 amino acids. With V trimmed by 4 bases and J by 4 bases, 13 bases remained unmatched. CDR1 and CDR2 (germline): KGHSH, LQKENI.

V usage is TRBV27 and J usage is TRBJ2-7; 13 positions agree with TRBD2. The ends lost 10 bases at V and 4 bases at J; junction bases unmatched: 7. Germline CDR1 reads MNHEY; CDR2 reads SMNVEV (reference sequence). The CDR3 length is 14 residues. The CDR3 region is CATSLAGGPYEQYF. The CDR3 DNA reads TGTGCCACCTCACTAGCGGGGGGGCCTTACGAGCAGTACTTC.

In its sample, this clone was seen a few times. The CDR3, as DNA: TGTGCCTGGAGTGTCGACAGGGTTGAAAAACTGTTTTTT. The encoded protein is CAWSVDRVEKLFF. The chain couples TRBV30 to TRBJ1-4; TRBD1 matches 7 bases. The CDR3 sequence is 13 residues long. Germline CDR1 and CDR2: GTSNPN and SVGIG (reference sequence). The V gene end was trimmed by 0 bases and the J gene end by 7 bases; junction bases not matched to a gene: 2.

The gene calls are TRBV7-8 and TRBJ2-7; 7 nucleotides match TRBD2. V lost 4 bases to trimming and J lost 5 bases; unmatched junction nucleotides: 11. This CDR3 has 15 residues. Per germline, CDR1 SGHVS and CDR2 FQNEAQ. The CDR3 spells CASSYDMGLPHEQYF. The CDR3 DNA reads as TGTGCCAGCAGCTACGATATGGGACTACCCCACGAGCAGTACTTC.